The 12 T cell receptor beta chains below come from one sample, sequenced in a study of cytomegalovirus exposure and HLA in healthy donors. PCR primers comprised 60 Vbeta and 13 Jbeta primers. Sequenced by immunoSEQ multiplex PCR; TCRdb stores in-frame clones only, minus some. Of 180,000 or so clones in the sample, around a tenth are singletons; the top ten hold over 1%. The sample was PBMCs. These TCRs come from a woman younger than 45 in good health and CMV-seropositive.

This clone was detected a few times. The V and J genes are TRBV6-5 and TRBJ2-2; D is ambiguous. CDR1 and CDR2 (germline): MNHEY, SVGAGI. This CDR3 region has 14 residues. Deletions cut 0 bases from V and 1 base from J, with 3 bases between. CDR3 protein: CASSYSLNTGELFF. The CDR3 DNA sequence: TGTGCCAGCAGTTACTCCTTGAACACCGGGGAGCTGTTTTTT.

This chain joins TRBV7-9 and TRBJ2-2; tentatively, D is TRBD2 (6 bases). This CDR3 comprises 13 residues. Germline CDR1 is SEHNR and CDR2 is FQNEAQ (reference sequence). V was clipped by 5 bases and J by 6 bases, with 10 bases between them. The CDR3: CASSRLEAGELFF. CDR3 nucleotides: TGTGCCAGCAGCCGACTAGAGGCCGGGGAGCTGTTTTTT.

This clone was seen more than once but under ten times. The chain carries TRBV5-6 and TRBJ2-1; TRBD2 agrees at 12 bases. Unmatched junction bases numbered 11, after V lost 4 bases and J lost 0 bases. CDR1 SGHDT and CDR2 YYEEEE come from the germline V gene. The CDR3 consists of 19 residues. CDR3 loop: CASSGKLAGGLSSYNEQFF. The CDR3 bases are TGTGCCAGCAGCGGGAAACTAGCGGGAGGTCTCAGCTCCTACAATGAGCAGTTCTTC. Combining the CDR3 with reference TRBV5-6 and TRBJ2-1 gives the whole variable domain DAGVTQSPTHLIKTRGQQVTLRCSPKSGHDTVSWYQQALGQGPQFIFQYYEEEERQRGNFPDRFSGHQFPNYSSELNVNALLLGDSALYLCASSGKLAGGLSSYNEQFFGPGTRLTVL.

The CDR3 here is CASSQEGPTSGGSYNEQFF. For the CDR3, the DNA is TGTGCCAGCAGCCAAGAAGGCCCTACTAGCGGGGGCTCCTACAATGAGCAGTTCTTC. The chain employs TRBV4-2 and TRBJ2-1; 11 bases match TRBD2. This CDR3 contains 19 residues. From germline, CDR1 is LGHNA and CDR2 YNFKEQ. Germline trimming cut 0 bases from V and 0 bases from J; bases unmatched to any gene: 7.

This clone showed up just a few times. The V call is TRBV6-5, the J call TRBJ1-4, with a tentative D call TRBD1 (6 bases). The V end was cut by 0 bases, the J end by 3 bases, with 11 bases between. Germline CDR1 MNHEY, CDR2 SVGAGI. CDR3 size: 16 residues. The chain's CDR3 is CASSYSEGGANEKLFF. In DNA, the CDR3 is TGTGCCAGCAGTTACTCGGAAGGGGGAGCTAATGAAAAACTGTTTTTT.

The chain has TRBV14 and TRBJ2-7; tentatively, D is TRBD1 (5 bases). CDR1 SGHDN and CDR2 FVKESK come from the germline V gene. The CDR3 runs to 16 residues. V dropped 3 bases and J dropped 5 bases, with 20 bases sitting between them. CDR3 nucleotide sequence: TGTGCCAGCAGCCATCTCGCAGGGCGGTTTCTCCACGAGCAGTACTTC. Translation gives CASSHLAGRFLHEQYF.

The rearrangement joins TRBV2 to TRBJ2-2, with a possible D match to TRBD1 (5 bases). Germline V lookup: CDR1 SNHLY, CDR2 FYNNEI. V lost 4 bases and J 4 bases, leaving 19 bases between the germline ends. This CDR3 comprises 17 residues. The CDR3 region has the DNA TGTGCCAGCAGTGTCAGGGCTACAACCTCGGGCACCGGGGAGCTGTTTTTT. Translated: CASSVRATTSGTGELFF.

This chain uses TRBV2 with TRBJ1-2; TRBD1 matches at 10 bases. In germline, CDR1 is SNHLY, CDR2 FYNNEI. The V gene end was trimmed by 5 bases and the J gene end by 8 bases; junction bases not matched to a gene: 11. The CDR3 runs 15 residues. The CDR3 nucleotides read TGTGCCAGCAGTCAACCGGGACAGGGGTCGGGGGGCTACACCTTC. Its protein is CASSQPGQGSGGYTF.

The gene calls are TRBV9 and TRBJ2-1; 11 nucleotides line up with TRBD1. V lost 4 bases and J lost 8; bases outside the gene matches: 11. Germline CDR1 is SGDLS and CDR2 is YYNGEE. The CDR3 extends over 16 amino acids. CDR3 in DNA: TGTGCCAGCAGCCCCATAATAGGACAGGGGGCCCATGAGCAGTTCTTC. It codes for CASSPIIGQGAHEQFF.

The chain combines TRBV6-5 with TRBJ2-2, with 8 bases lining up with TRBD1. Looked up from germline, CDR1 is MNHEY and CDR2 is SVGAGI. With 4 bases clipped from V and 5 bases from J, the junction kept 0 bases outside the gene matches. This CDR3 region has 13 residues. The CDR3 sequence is CASSWTGTGELFF. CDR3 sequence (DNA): TGTGCCAGCAGTTGGACAGGGACCGGGGAGCTGTTTTTT.

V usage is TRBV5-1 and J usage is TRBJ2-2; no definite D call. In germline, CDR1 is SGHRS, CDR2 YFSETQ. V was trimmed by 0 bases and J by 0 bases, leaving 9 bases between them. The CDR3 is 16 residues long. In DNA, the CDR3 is TGCGCCAGCAGCTTGGGCCAAACAACGAACACCGGGGAGCTGTTTTTT. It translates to CASSLGQTTNTGELFF.

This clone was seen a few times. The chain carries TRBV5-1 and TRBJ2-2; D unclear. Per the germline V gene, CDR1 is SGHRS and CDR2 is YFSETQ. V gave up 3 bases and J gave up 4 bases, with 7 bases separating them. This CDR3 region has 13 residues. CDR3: CASSSSVTGELFF. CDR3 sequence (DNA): TGCGCCAGCAGCTCAAGCGTCACCGGGGAGCTGTTTTTT.